What follows is one T cell receptor beta chain and its context. The target antigen is unknown. The sample originates from a study of post-analysis software for immune sequencing data. Unique molecular identifiers had been added to the TCR beta cDNA libraries. TCRdb ran MiXCR on the PCR reads and lists one entry per CDR3 protein. There are hundreds of thousands of distinct CDR3 sequences in the sample; around 27% occur only once, and more than 0.45% lies in the top ten. The J segment lost 4 bases and the V segment lost 0 bases, leaving 6 bases of the junction unmatched. CDR1 and CDR2 from the germline V gene are MGHRA and YSYEKL. CDR3 length equals 16 residues. Overall study findings and caveats: Five or six TRBV segments, TRBV5-6, TRBV5-1 and TRBV20-1 among them, were found more frequent in patients than controls.

The sequence was obtained from a girl aged 5-17 years with multiple sclerosis. Input material: blood. The chain combines TRBV4-1 with TRBJ2-1, with TRBD2 identical over 7 bases. The DNA of the CDR3 is TGCGCCAGCAGCCAAGATCGACAGCGGGAATACAATGAGCAGTTCTTC. Protein product: CASSQDRQREYNEQFF.